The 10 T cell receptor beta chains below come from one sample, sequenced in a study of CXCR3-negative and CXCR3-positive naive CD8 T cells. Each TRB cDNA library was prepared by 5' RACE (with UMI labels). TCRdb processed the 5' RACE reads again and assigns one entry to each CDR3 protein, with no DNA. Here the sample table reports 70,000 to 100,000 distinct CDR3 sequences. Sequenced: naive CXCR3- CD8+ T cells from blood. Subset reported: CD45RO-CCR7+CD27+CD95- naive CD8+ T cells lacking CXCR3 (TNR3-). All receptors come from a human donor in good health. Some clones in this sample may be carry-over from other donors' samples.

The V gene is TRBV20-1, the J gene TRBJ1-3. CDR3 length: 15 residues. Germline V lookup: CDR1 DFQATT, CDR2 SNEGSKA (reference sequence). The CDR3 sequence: CSANSPRGLGNTIYF.

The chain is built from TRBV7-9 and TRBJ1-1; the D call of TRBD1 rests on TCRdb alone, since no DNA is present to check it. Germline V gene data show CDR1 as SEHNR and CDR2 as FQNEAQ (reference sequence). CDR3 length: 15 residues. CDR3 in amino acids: CASETGGVMDTEAFF.

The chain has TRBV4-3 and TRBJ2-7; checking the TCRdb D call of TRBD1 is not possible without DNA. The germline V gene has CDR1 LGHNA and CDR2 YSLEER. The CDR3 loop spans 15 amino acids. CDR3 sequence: CASSQGTGLTYEQYF.

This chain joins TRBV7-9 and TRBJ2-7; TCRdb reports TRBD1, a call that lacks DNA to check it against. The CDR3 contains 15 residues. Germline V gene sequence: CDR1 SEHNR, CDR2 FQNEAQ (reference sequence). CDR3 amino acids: CASSPTAGSGYEQYF.

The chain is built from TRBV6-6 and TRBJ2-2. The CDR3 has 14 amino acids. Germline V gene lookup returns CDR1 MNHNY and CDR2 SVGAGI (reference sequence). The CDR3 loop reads CASSYTTNTGELFF.

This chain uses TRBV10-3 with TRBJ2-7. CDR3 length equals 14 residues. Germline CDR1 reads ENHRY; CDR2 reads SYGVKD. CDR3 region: CAITETSSSYEQYF.

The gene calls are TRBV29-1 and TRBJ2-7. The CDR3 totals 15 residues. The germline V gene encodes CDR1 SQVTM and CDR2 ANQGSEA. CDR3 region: CSVEGSASESYEQYF.

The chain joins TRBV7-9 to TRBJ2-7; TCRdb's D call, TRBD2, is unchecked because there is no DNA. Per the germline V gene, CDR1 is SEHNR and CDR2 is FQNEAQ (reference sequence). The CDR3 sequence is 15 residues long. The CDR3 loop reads CASSQGASGRIEQYF.

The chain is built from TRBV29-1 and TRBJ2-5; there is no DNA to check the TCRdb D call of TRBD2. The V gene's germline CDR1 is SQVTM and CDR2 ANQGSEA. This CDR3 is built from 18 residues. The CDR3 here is CSVELGTSGGASPETQYF. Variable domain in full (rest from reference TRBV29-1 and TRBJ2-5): SAVISQKPSRDICQRGTSLTIQCQVDSQVTMMFWYRQQPGQSLTLIATANQGSEATYESGFVIDKFPISRPNLTFSTLTVSNMSPEDSSIYLCSVELGTSGGASPETQYFGPGTRLLVL.

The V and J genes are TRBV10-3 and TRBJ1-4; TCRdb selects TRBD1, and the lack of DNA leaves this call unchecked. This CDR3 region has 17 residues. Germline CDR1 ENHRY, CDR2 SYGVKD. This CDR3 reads CAILSPGQGITNEKLFF.